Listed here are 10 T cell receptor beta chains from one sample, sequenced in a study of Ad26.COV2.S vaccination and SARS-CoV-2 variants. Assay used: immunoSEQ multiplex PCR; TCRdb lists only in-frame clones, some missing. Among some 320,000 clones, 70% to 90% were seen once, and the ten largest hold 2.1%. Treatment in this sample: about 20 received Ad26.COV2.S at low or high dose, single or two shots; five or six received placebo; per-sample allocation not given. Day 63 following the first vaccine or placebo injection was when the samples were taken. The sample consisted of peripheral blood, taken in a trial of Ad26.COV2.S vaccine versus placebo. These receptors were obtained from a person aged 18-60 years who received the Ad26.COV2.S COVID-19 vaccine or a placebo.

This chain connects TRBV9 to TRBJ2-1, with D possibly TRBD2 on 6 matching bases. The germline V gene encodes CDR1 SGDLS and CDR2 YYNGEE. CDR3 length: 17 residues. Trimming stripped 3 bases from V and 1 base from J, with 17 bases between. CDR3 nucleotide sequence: TGTGCCAGCAGCGCCACTAAGGGCGGGGTTTCCTACAATGAGCAGTTCTTC. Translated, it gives CASSATKGGVSYNEQFF.

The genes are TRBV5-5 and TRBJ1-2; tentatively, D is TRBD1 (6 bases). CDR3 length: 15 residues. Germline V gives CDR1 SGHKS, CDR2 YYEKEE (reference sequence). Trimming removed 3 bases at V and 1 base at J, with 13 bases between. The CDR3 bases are TGTGCCAGCAGCTCCTCGGGACACATTAACTATGGCTACACCTTC. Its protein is CASSSSGHINYGYTF.

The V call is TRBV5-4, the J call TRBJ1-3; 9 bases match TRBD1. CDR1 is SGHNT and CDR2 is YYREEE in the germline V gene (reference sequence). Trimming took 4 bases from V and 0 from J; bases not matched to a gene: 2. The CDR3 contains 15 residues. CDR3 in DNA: TGTGCCAGCAGCCGACAGGGGGGCTCTGGAAACACCATATATTTT. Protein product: CASSRQGGSGNTIYF.

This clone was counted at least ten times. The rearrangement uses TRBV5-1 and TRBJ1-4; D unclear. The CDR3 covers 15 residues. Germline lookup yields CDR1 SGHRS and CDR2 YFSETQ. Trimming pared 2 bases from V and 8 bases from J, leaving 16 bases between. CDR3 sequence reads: CASSFSAPAQEKLFF. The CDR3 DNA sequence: TGCGCCAGCAGCTTTAGTGCCCCGGCCCAAGAAAAACTGTTTTTT.

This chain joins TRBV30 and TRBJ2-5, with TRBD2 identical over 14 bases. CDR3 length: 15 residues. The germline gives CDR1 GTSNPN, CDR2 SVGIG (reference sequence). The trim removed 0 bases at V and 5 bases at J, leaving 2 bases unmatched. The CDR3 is CAWSVRLAGGETQYF. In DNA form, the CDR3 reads TGTGCCTGGAGTGTACGACTAGCGGGGGGGGAGACCCAGTACTTC.

In DNA form, the CDR3 reads TGTGCCAGCAGCCACCGACAGGAGGGGCCCGGGGAGCTGTTTTTT. This gives the protein CASSHRQEGPGELFF. The genes are TRBV14 and TRBJ2-2; D may correspond to TRBD1 or TRBD2 (6 bases each). V lost 3 bases to trimming and J lost 6 bases, with 14 bases between them. CDR1 SGHDN and CDR2 FVKESK come from the germline V gene. The CDR3 sequence is 15 residues long.

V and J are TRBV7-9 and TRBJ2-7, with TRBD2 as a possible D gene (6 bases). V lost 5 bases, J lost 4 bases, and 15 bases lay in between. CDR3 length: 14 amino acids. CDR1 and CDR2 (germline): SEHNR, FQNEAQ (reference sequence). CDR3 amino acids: CASSLGTPKYEQYF. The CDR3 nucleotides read TGTGCCAGCAGCCTCGGGACTCCCAAGTACGAGCAGTACTTC.

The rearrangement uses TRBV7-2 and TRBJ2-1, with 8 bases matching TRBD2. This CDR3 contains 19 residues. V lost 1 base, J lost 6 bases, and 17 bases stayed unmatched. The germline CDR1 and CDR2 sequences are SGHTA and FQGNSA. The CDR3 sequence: CASSLGSGGAISKRNEQFF. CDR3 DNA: TGTGCCAGCAGCTTAGGATCCGGGGGGGCCATATCCAAGCGCAATGAGCAGTTCTTC.

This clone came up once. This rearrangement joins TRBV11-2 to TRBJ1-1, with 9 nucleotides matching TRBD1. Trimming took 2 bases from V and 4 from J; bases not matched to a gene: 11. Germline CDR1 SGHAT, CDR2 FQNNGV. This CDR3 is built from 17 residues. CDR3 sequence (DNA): TGTGCCAGCAGCTTAATCAAATCCGGGACAGGGAGCACTGAAGCTTTCTTT. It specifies CASSLIKSGTGSTEAFF.

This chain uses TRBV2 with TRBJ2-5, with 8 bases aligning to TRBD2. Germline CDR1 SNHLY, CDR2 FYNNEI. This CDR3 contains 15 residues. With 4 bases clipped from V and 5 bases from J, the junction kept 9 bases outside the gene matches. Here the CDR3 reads CASSAFGLAGETQYF. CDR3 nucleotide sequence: TGTGCCAGCAGTGCGTTCGGGCTAGCGGGCGAGACCCAGTACTTC. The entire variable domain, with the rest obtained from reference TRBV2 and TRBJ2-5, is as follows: EPEVTQTPSHQVTQMGQEVILRCVPISNHLYFYWYRQILGQKVEFLVSFYNNEISEKSEIFDDQFSVERPDGSNFTLKIRSTKLEDSAMYFCASSAFGLAGETQYFGPGTRLLVL.